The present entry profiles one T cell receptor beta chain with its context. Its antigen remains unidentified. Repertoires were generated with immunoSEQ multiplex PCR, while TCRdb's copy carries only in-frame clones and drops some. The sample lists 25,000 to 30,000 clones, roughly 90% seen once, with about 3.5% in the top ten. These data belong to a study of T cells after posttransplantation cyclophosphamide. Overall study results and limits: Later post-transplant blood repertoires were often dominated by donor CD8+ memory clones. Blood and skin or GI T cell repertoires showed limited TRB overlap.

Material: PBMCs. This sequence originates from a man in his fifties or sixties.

In DNA form, the CDR3 reads TGTGCCAGCAGCGAGAGACTAGCGGGAGTTGAGCAGTTCTTC. Residues: CASSERLAGVEQFF. The genes are TRBV9 and TRBJ2-1; 12 bases align to TRBD2. The germline V gene encodes CDR1 SGDLS and CDR2 YYNGEE. The J segment lost 9 bases and the V segment lost 3 bases, leaving 4 bases of the junction unmatched. CDR3 size: 14 residues.